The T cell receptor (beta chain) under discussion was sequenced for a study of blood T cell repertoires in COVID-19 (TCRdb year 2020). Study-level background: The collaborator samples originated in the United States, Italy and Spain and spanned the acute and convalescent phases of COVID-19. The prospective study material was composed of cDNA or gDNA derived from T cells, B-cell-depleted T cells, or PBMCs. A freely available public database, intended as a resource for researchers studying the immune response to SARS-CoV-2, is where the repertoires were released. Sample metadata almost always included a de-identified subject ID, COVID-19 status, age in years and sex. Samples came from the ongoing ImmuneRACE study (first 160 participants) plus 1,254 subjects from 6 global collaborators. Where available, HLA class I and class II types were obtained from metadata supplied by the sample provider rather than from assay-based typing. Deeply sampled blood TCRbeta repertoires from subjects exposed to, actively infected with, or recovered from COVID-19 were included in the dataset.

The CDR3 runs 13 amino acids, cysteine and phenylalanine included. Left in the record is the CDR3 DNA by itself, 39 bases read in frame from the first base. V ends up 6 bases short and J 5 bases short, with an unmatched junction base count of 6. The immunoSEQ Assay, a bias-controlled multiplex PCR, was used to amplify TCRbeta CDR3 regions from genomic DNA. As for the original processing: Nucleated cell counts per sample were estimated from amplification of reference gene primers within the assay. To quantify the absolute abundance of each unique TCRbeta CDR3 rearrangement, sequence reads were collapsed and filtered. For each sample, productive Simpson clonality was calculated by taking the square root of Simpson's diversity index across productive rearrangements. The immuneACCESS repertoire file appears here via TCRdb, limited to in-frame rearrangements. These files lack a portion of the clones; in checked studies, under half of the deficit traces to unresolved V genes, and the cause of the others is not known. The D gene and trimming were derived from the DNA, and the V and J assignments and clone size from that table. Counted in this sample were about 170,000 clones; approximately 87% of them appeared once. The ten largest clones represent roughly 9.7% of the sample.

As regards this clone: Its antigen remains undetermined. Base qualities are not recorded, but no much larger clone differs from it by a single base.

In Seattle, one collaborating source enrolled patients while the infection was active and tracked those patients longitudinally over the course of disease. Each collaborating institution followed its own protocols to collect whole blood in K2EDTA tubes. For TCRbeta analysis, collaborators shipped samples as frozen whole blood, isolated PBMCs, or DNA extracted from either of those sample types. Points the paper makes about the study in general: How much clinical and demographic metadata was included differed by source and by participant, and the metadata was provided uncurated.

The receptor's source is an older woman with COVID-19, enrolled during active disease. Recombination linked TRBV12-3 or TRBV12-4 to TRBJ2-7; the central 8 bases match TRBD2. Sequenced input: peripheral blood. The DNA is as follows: TGTGCCAGCAGCATAGCGGGGCCCCACGAGCAGTACTTC. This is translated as CASSIAGPHEQYF.